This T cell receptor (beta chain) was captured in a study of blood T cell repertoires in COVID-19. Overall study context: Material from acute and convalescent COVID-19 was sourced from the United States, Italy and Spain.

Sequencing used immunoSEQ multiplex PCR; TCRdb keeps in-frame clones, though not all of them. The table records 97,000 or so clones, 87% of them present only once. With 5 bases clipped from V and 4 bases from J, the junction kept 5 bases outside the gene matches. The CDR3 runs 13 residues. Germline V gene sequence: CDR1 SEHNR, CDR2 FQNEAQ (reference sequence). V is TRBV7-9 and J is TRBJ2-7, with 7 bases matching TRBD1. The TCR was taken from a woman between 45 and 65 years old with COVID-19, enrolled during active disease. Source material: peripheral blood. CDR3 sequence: CASSLPGQYEQYF. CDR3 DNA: TGTGCCAGCAGCCTCCCGGGACAGTACGAGCAGTACTTC. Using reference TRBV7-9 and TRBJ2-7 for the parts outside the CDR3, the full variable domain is DTGVSQNPRHKITKRGQNVTFRCDPISEHNRLYWYRQTLGQGPEFLTYFQNEAQLEKSRLLSDRFSAERPKGSFSTLEIQRTEQGDSAMYLCASSLPGQYEQYFGPGTRLTVT.